There are a few counts of the clone carrying this TCR beta chain. The antigen remains unidentified. The source of the sample is a study of molecular identifiers for immune sequencing clone quantification. Whole-study results and caveats: Clones exceeding 20 RNA copies carried over 97% of effector molecules but under 1% of naive-cell molecules.

Between roughly 18,000 and 1,100,000 sorted cells, with 10%, 30% or 50% RNA, yielded naive CD8 libraries. The bulk TCR libraries were made with methods described before and with listed TCR primers. TCRdb re-called the PCR reads with MiXCR, one entry per CDR3 protein. Here the sample spans 300,000 to 400,000 distinct CDR3 sequences, 20% to 25% being singletons. The V and J ends lost 5 bases and 9 bases respectively, with 20 bases between them. Looked up from germline, CDR1 is SGHAT and CDR2 is FQNNGV. The CDR3 is 16 residues long. Sequencing was performed on naive CD8+ T cells from blood, with Jurkat cell RNA spiked in. Subset reported: FACS-sorted CD8+CD4-CCR7+CD45RA+ naive T cells. The J gene is TRBJ1-6, the V gene TRBV11-2; D gene ambiguous. The source of this sequence is a human donor in good health. Some libraries in this study had Jurkat cell RNA spiked in. CDR3 bases: TGTGCCAGCAGCCGAACTAGTACTCCGGTTGGTTCACCCCTCCACTTT. Translated: CASSRTSTPVGSPLHF.